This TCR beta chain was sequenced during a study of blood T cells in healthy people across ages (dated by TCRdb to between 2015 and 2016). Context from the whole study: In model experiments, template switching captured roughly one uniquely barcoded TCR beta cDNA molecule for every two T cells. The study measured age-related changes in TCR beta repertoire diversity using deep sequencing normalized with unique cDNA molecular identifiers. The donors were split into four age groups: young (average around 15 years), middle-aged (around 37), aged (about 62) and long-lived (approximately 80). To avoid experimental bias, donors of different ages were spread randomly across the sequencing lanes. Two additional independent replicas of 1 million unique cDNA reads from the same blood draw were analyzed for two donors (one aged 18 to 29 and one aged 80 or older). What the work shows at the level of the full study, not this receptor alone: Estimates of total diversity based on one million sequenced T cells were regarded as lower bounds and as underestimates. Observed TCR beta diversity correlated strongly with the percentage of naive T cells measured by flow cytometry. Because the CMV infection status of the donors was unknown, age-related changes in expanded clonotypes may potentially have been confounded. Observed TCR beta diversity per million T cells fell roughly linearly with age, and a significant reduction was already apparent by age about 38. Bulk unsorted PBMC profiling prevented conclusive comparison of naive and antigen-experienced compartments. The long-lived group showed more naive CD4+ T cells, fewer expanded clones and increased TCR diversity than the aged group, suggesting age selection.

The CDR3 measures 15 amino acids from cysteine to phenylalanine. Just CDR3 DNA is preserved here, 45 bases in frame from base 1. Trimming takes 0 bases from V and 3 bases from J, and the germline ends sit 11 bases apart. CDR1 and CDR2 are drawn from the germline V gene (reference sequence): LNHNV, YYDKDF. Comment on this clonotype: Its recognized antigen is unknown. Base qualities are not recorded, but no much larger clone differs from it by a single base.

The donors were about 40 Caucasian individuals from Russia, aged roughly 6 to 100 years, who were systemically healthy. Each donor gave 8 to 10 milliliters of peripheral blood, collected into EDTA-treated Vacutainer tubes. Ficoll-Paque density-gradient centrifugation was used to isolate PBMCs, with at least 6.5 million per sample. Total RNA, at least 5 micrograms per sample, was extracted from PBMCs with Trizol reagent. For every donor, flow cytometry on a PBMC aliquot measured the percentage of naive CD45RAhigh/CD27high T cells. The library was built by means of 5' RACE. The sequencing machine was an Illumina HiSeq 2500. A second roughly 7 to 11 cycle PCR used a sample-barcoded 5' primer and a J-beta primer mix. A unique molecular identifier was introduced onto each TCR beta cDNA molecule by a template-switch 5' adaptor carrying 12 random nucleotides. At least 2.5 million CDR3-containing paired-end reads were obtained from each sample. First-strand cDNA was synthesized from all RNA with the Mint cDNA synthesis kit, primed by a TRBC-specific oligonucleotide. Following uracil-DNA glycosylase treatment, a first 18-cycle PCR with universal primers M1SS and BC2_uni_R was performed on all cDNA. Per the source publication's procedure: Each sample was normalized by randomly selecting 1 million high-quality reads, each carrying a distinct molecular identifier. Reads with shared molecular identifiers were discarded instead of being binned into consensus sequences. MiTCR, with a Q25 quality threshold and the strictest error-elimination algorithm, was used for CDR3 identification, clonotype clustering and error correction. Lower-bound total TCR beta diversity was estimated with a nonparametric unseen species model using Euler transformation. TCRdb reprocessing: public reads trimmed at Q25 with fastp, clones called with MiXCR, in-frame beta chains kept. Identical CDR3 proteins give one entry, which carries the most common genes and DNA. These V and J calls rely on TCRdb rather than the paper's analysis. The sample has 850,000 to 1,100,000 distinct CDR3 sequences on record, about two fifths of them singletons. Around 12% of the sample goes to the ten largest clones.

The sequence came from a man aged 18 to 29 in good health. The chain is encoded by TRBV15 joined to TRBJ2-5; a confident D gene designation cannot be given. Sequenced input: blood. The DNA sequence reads TGTGCCACCAGCAGAGATCCGTCCAATGAAGAGACCCAGTACTTC. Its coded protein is CATSRDPSNEETQYF. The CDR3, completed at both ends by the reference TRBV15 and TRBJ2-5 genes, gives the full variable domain DAMVIQNPRYQVTQFGKPVTLSCSQTLNHNVMYWYQQKSSQAPKLLFHYYDKDFNNEADTPDNFQSRRPNTSFCFLDIRSPGLGDTAMYLCATSRDPSNEETQYFGPGTRLLVL.